The rows below give T cell receptor beta chains drawn from one sample of a study of T cell clonotyping in hematopoietic cell transplantation. The repertoire was sequenced with immunoSEQ multiplex PCR; TCRdb's copy has only in-frame clones and lacks some. The table shows 45,000 or so clones, with approximately 82% occurring only once. Source: peripheral blood mononuclear cells, taken before stem cell transplant. All receptors derive from a man aged 55 to 69 with myelodysplastic syndrome. Some clones in this sample may be carry-over from other donors' samples. The CDR3 runs from the conserved cysteine through the conserved F or W. D genes are given only for firm matches. Some rows mark clone size as missing; the rest say once, few, many or name a class of expanded clone.

.	TRBJ2-1	TRBD2	TRBV5-1	CASSPGLAGGNEQFF	TGCGCCAGCAGCCCCGGACTAGCGGGGGGGAATGAGCAGTTCTTC
.	TRBJ2-2	.	TRBV19	CASSMPPEGTPNTGELFF	TGTGCCAGTAGTATGCCCCCTGAGGGGACCCCGAACACCGGGGAGCTGTTTTTT
.	TRBJ2-3	.	TRBV19	CASSIVSSTDTQYF	TGTGCCAGTAGTATAGTTTCTAGCACAGATACGCAGTATTTT
once	TRBJ1-3	.	TRBV6-6	CASSSDGNTIYF	TGTGCCAGCAGCTCGGACGGAAACACCATATATTTT
.	TRBJ1-2	.	TRBV7-2	CASSPTWGAPNYGYTF	TGTGCCAGCAGCCCTACTTGGGGGGCGCCTAACTATGGCTACACCTTC
.	TRBJ1-1	TRBD1	TRBV7-2	CASSLGGQGATEAFF	TGTGCCAGCAGCTTAGGGGGCCAGGGGGCGACTGAAGCTTTCTTT
.	TRBJ2-2	TRBD1	TRBV6-4	CASSPRQGAGELFF	TGTGCCAGCAGTCCTAGACAGGGGGCCGGGGAGCTGTTTTTT
.	TRBJ1-5	.	TRBV7-2	CASSFAGAGNNQPQHF	TGTGCCAGCAGCTTCGCAGGGGCTGGAAACAATCAGCCCCAGCATTTT
.	TRBJ1-5	.	TRBV28	CASREGYEPISVPQHF	TGTGCCAGCAGGGAGGGGTATGAACCCATCAGCGTCCCCCAGCATTTT
.	TRBJ1-4	TRBD1	TRBV7-2	CASSLAGRGQTNEKLFF	TGTGCCAGCAGCTTAGCGGGAAGGGGGCAGACTAATGAAAAACTGTTTTTT
once	TRBJ1-4	.	TRBV7-2	CASSSRQVLNEKLFF	TGTGCCAGCAGCTCTAGACAGGTGCTTAATGAAAAACTGTTTTTT
.	TRBJ2-7	TRBD1	TRBV5-6	CASSWTGPSYEQYF	TGTGCCAGCAGCTGGACAGGACCAAGCTACGAGCAGTACTTC
.	TRBJ2-2	.	TRBV5-1	CASSSGSGELFF	TGCGCCAGCAGCTCAGGTTCCGGGGAGCTGTTTTTT
.	TRBJ2-5	.	TRBV27	CASSLLSRGGETQYF	TGTGCCAGCAGTTTGCTGAGCAGGGGGGGAGAGACCCAGTACTTC
.	TRBJ1-2	.	TRBV7-9	CASSGGAGGYTF	TGTGCCAGCTCAGGAGGGGCGGGTGGCTACACCTTC
.	TRBJ1-4	.	TRBV10-2	CASSEQNEKLFF	TGCGCCAGCAGTGAACAGAATGAAAAACTGTTTTTT
.	TRBJ1-5	.	TRBV6-5	CASSYSGRVKHF	TGTGCCAGCAGTTACTCGGGCAGGGTAAAACATTTT
.	TRBJ2-3	TRBD2	TRBV6-4	CASSEAGLAGGRDTQYF	TGTGCCAGCAGTGAAGCAGGACTAGCGGGGGGGCGAGATACGCAGTATTTT
.	TRBJ2-1	.	TRBV29-1	CSVEGGVAAQDEQFF	TGCAGCGTTGAAGGCGGCGTAGCAGCACAGGATGAGCAGTTCTTC
.	TRBJ1-6	.	TRBV27	CASSPVVTWGVNSPLHF	TGTGCCAGCAGTCCAGTGGTCACGTGGGGGGTTAATTCACCCCTCCACTTT
.	TRBJ2-7	TRBD1	TRBV5-1	CASSVLTGTATYEQYF	TGCGCCAGCAGCGTACTAACCGGGACAGCTACCTACGAGCAGTACTTC
.	TRBJ2-5	TRBD1	TRBV29-1	CSVPRDRGQETQYF	TGCAGCGTCCCCCGGGACAGGGGCCAAGAGACCCAGTACTTC
.	TRBJ1-5	.	TRBV4-3	CASSQDLGQPQHF	TGCGCCAGCAGCCAAGATCTAGGTCAGCCCCAGCATTTT
.	TRBJ1-2	TRBD1	TRBV6-4	CASRAQGTSNYGYTF	TGTGCCAGCAGGGCACAGGGGACCTCTAACTATGGCTACACCTTC
.	TRBJ2-7	TRBD1	TRBV5-6	CASSWDRREQYF	TGTGCCAGCAGTTGGGACAGAAGGGAGCAGTACTTC
.	TRBJ2-7	.	TRBV11-2	CASSLDRMPGEQYF	TGTGCCAGCAGCTTAGATCGAATGCCCGGCGAGCAGTACTTC
.	TRBJ1-1	.	TRBV6-1	CASSEVSGNTEAFF	TGTGCCAGCAGTGAAGTTTCAGGGAACACTGAAGCTTTCTTT
.	TRBJ1-5	TRBD1	TRBV7-2	CASSPSDRVNQPQHF	TGTGCCAGCAGCCCTTCCGACAGGGTCAATCAGCCCCAGCATTTT
few	TRBJ2-5	.	TRBV19	CASSIVDGTTQYF	TGTGCCAGTAGTATAGTTGACGGGACTACCCAGTACTTC
.	TRBJ2-5	TRBD2	TRBV11-2	CASSLSASGGAGKTQYF	TGTGCCAGCAGCTTATCGGCTAGCGGGGGGGCCGGGAAGACCCAGTACTTC
once	TRBJ1-2	.	TRBV4-3	CASSQDKTQGSYGYTF	TGCGCCAGCAGCCAAGACAAAACTCAGGGAAGCTATGGCTACACCTTC
.	TRBJ1-3	.	TRBV30	CAWTAAIGNTIYF	TGTGCCTGGACGGCAGCCATTGGAAACACCATATATTTT
.	TRBJ2-7	.	TRBV11-2	CASSLDSGGEQYF	TGTGCCAGCAGCTTAGACTCCGGTGGCGAGCAGTACTTC
.	TRBJ2-7	TRBD1	TRBV27	CASSLDREKAQYF	TGTGCCAGCAGTTTGGACAGGGAAAAGGCGCAGTACTTC
.	TRBJ2-6	.	TRBV27	CASSLGSGANVLTF	TGTGCCAGCAGTCTAGGATCTGGGGCCAACGTCCTGACTTTC
.	TRBJ1-2	TRBD1	TRBV6-5	CASRLGTGGVYGYTF	TGTGCCAGCAGACTCGGGACAGGAGGGGTCTATGGCTACACCTTC
.	TRBJ2-7	TRBD1	TRBV23-1	CASAAHGDRGPNEQYF	TGCGCCAGCGCGGCCCATGGGGACAGGGGCCCCAACGAGCAGTACTTC
.	TRBJ2-7	TRBD1	TRBV5-1	CASSRDSRYEQYF	TGCGCCAGCAGCCGGGACAGTAGGTACGAGCAGTACTTC
few	TRBJ1-2	TRBD1	TRBV2	CASSGDRNYGYTF	TGTGCCAGCAGTGGGGACAGAAACTATGGCTACACCTTC
.	TRBJ2-3	.	TRBV10-3	CAITTSLARTDTQYF	TGTGCCATCACCACCAGCCTCGCGCGGACAGATACGCAGTATTTT
.	TRBJ2-6	.	TRBV10-3	CAISESKVSGANVLTF	TGTGCCATCAGTGAGTCGAAAGTATCCGGGGCCAACGTCCTGACTTTC
.	TRBJ1-6	.	TRBV11-3	CASSLTGLGNSPLHF	TGTGCCAGCAGCTTAACCGGACTGGGTAATTCACCCCTCCACTTT
.	TRBJ2-4	.	TRBV6-6	CASSSPGKNIQYF	TGTGCCAGCAGTTCCCCGGGGAAAAACATTCAGTACTTC
.	TRBJ1-2	.	TRBV15	CATSRDQGPLLGYTF	TGTGCCACCAGCAGAGATCAGGGTCCTCTTTTAGGCTACACCTTC
once	TRBJ2-7	TRBD1	TRBV28	CASSGGGQGTYEQYF	TGTGCCAGCAGTGGTGGGGGACAGGGGACCTACGAGCAGTACTTC
.	TRBJ2-6	.	TRBV5-5	CASSLSPTSSGANVLTF	TGTGCCAGCAGCTTGTCGCCTACGAGCTCTGGGGCCAACGTCCTGACTTTC
.	TRBJ2-5	.	TRBV29-1	CSVEGQGWGETQYF	TGCAGCGTTGAAGGGCAGGGCTGGGGAGAGACCCAGTACTTC
.	TRBJ2-1	TRBD2	TRBV13	CASSSYSAGGPGSYNEQFF	TGTGCCAGCAGCTCCTACTCAGCGGGGGGGCCGGGGTCCTACAATGAGCAGTTCTTC